The 30 T cell receptor beta chains in this list originate from one sample, sequenced in a study of T cells in Graves' hyperthyroidism and ophthalmopathy. Regions amplified from RNA transcripts were the TCR beta CDR3 regions. First-round RT-PCR targeting the TCR CDR3 was performed with the HTBI primer set. TCRdb re-called the multiplex PCR reads with MiXCR, one entry per CDR3 protein. The sample carries 480,000 or so distinct CDR3 sequences, around 43% recorded once. The sequencing input was peripheral blood or thyroid tissue (not recorded which). These receptors all come from an adult woman with Graves' disease, either hyperthyroidism or ophthalmopathy (not recorded which).

There are a few counts of this clonotype. The V gene is TRBV24-1, the J gene TRBJ2-1; D assignment may be TRBD1 or TRBD2 (5 bases each). This CDR3 has 13 residues. Germline V gene lookup returns CDR1 KGHDR and CDR2 SFDVKD. The V and J ends lost 5 bases and 4 bases respectively, with 8 bases between them. CDR3 coding DNA: TGTGCCACCAGTGGAGAGGGGTACAATGAGCAGTTCTTC. It specifies CATSGEGYNEQFF.

V gene TRBV2 combines with J gene TRBJ2-6; TRBD1 is a possible D gene (6 bases). V dropped 7 bases and J dropped 4 bases, with 11 bases sitting between them. Germline assignment: CDR1 SNHLY and CDR2 FYNNEI. There are 14 residues in the CDR3. The CDR3 here is CASNPTGGANVLTF. CDR3 nucleotide sequence: TGTGCCAGCAACCCCACAGGGGGGGCCAACGTCCTGACTTTC.

The chain has TRBV25-1 and TRBJ2-2; TRBD1 matches 8 bases. There are 15 residues in the CDR3. Germline V gene lookup returns CDR1 MGHDK and CDR2 SYGVNS. Germline trimming cut 6 bases from V and 5 bases from J; bases unmatched to any gene: 8. CDR3 nucleotides: TGTGCCAGCAGATCTGGGACAGGAGTAACCGGGGAGCTGTTTTTT. It specifies CASRSGTGVTGELFF.

V gene TRBV6-6 combines with J gene TRBJ1-6, with TRBD1 identical over 8 bases. Germline V gives CDR1 MNHNY, CDR2 SVGAGI (reference sequence). There are 14 residues in the CDR3. The V segment lost 5 bases and the J segment 9 bases; nucleotides outside the gene matches: 6. CDR3 protein: CASSLTGVTSPLHF. As DNA, the CDR3 is TGTGCCAGCAGTCTGACAGGGGTCACTTCACCCCTCCACTTT.

This clonotype has at least ten counts. The rearrangement links TRBV29-1 to TRBJ1-3; D might be TRBD1 (6 bases). Looked up from germline, CDR1 is SQVTM and CDR2 is ANQGSEA. Trimming removed 2 bases from V and 4 bases from J, with 9 bases in between. CDR3 length equals 13 residues. The CDR3 here is CSVERQGGNTIYF. The CDR3 DNA is TGCAGCGTTGAACGCCAGGGGGGAAACACCATATATTTT.

Only a few counts were recorded for this clonotype. This chain links TRBV20-1 with TRBJ2-7; D assignment may be TRBD1 or TRBD2 (5 bases each). Germline CDR1 is DFQATT and CDR2 is SNEGSKA (reference sequence). V lost 3 bases and J 2 bases, leaving 17 bases between the germline ends. CDR3 length equals 15 residues. Here the CDR3 DNA reads TGCAGTGCTAGCCCAAGCCTGGGGGTTACCTACGAGCAGTACTTC. Amino acid sequence: CSASPSLGVTYEQYF.

This chain connects TRBV15 to TRBJ1-2; D remains unclear. Trimming removed 0 bases from V and 5 bases from J, with 10 bases in between. Germline V lookup: CDR1 LNHNV, CDR2 YYDKDF (reference sequence). The CDR3 spans 14 residues. CDR3: CATSRERISYGYTF. CDR3 nucleotide sequence: TGTGCCACCAGCAGAGAGCGGATATCTTATGGCTACACCTTC.

This clonotype appeared many times. The rearrangement joins TRBV29-1 to TRBJ2-5; 7 nucleotides line up with TRBD1. CDR1 is SQVTM and CDR2 is ANQGSEA in the germline V gene. The length of the CDR3 is 14 residues. V was pared by 7 bases and J by 1 base, with 9 bases of the junction left unmatched. The CDR3 DNA is TGCAGCGACATGGCGACAGGGTTCCAAGAGACCCAGTACTTC. Protein sequence: CSDMATGFQETQYF. The whole variable domain, remainder taken from reference TRBV29-1 and TRBJ2-5, is SAVISQKPSRDICQRGTSLTIQCQVDSQVTMMFWYRQQPGQSLTLIATANQGSEATYESGFVIDKFPISRPNLTFSTLTVSNMSPEDSSIYLCSDMATGFQETQYFGPGTRLLVL.

The rearrangement uses TRBV7-9 and TRBJ1-2, with 7 bases lining up with TRBD1. The V gene's germline CDR1 is SEHNR and CDR2 FQNEAQ (reference sequence). V was pared by 11 bases and J by 4 bases, with 10 bases of the junction left unmatched. CDR3 length equals 13 residues. The CDR3 here is CAAGTGDVYGYTF. CDR3 in DNA: TGTGCCGCTGGTACAGGGGACGTCTATGGCTACACCTTC.

This clonotype has only one observation. V gene TRBV25-1 combines with J gene TRBJ2-7; D is possibly TRBD1 (5 bases). The CDR3 consists of 12 residues. CDR1 is MGHDK, CDR2 SYGVNS, per germline. V was trimmed by 5 bases and J by 6 bases, leaving 11 bases between them. CDR3 sequence reads: CASSNGAPEQYF. Here the CDR3 DNA reads TGTGCCAGCAGTAATGGGGCACCCGAGCAGTACTTC.

This clonotype was detected ten times or more. V gene TRBV12-3 or TRBV12-4 combines with J gene TRBJ1-5; D is possibly TRBD1 (5 bases). The CDR3 covers 14 residues. The V and J ends lost 6 bases and 4 bases respectively, with 13 bases between them. CDR3 nucleotides: TGTGCCAGCAGGCCCCAGGGAGGAAATCAGCCCCAGCATTTT. Protein: CASRPQGGNQPQHF.

The CDR3 nucleotides are TGTGCCAGCAGTTTTTCAGATCCACAAGAGACCCAGTACTTC. Its protein is CASSFSDPQETQYF. The chain recombines TRBV7-9 with TRBJ2-5; D is undetermined. CDR3 length equals 14 residues. V was trimmed by 6 bases and J by 2 bases, leaving 13 bases between them. CDR1 and CDR2 (germline): SEHNR, FQNEAQ (reference sequence). The variable domain in full, completed from reference TRBV7-9 and TRBJ2-5, reads DTGVSQNPRHKITKRGQNVTFRCDPISEHNRLYWYRQTLGQGPEFLTYFQNEAQLEKSRLLSDRFSAERPKGSFSTLEIQRTEQGDSAMYLCASSFSDPQETQYFGPGTRLLVL.

For this clonotype: The missing conserved phenylalanine or tryptophan at the end of this CDR3 makes a read error likely. It is unclear where the CDR3 begins or ends on the DNA, so no DNA is shown, and the CDR3 is as TCRdb lists it. V is TRBV11-2 and J is TRBJ1-1. The CDR3 contains 8 residues when both ends are counted. Germline CDR1 and CDR2: SGHAT and FQNNGV. CDR3 amino acids: CASSLISG.

The chain has TRBV20-1 and TRBJ1-2; D possibly corresponds to TRBD1 (5 bases). This CDR3 comprises 12 residues. CDR1 is DFQATT, CDR2 SNEGSKA, per germline (reference sequence). Trimming stripped 4 bases from V and 3 bases from J, with 9 bases between. CDR3 protein: CSAIATDYGYTF. The CDR3 DNA reads TGCAGTGCTATAGCGACAGACTATGGCTACACCTTC.

This rearrangement joins TRBV5-1 to TRBJ1-2; TRBD1 might be the D (5 bases). V gave up 0 bases and J gave up 6 bases, with 12 bases separating them. Germline values: CDR1 SGHRS, CDR2 YFSETQ. The CDR3 is 14 residues long. CDR3 amino acids: CASSLAGGEDGYTF. In DNA form, the CDR3 reads TGCGCCAGCAGCTTGGCGGGAGGGGAAGATGGCTACACCTTC.

V is TRBV10-2 and J is TRBJ1-5; the D is unclear. Trimming took 3 bases from V and 2 from J, leaving 8 bases between them. The germline V gene has CDR1 WSHSY and CDR2 SAAADI. The CDR3 covers 14 residues. The CDR3 DNA reads as TGCGCCAGCAGTGACTTGCAGGGCAATCAGCCCCAGCATTTT. Translating it yields CASSDLQGNQPQHF.

This rearrangement joins TRBV12-3 or TRBV12-4 to TRBJ1-6; TRBD1 matches 9 bases. The trim removed 9 bases at V and 10 bases at J, leaving 10 bases unmatched. The CDR3 is made up of 14 amino acids. CDR3 DNA: TGTGCCAGTACCCGGACAGGGGACGGGTCACCCCTCCACTTT. This sequence encodes CASTRTGDGSPLHF.

This chain connects TRBV7-9 to TRBJ1-1; D gene uncertain. This CDR3 has 13 residues. V lost 2 bases to trimming and J lost 7 bases, with 11 bases between them. Germline V gene data show CDR1 as SEHNR and CDR2 as FQNEAQ (reference sequence). The CDR3 protein is CASSLLNRGEAFF. DNA for the CDR3: TGTGCCAGCAGCTTACTGAATAGAGGTGAAGCTTTCTTT.

The V and J genes are TRBV5-8 and TRBJ1-5; D might be TRBD1 (5 bases). The CDR3 has 15 amino acids. Germline CDR1 is SGHTS and CDR2 is YDEGEE. Trimming took 5 bases from V and 3 from J, leaving 15 bases between them. CDR3 in amino acids: CASSMDRGPNQPQHF. The CDR3 DNA reads TGTGCCAGCAGTATGGACCGGGGACCCAATCAGCCCCAGCATTTT.

The chain links TRBV2 to TRBJ1-4, with D unclear. V lost 5 bases and J lost 8, with 12 bases in between. The CDR3 consists of 13 residues. In germline, CDR1 is SNHLY, CDR2 FYNNEI. CDR3 in amino acids: CASSTRTLEKLFF. The CDR3 DNA reads TGTGCCAGCAGTACCCGGACGCTCGAAAAACTGTTTTTT.

A note on this clonotype: Likely a read error: the CDR3 ends without its conserved phenylalanine or tryptophan. The DNA is omitted, as the CDR3 cannot be located on it reliably, and the CDR3 follows TCRdb's listing. The V gene is TRBV5-6, the J gene TRBJ1-1. The CDR3 is 10 amino acids in total, end residues counted. Germline assignment: CDR1 SGHDT and CDR2 YYEEEE. CDR3 protein: CASSLGMGFA.

A single count supports this clonotype. This chain links TRBV11-2 with TRBJ2-5, with no clear D. The CDR3 totals 15 residues. The germline V gene has CDR1 SGHAT and CDR2 FQNNGV. Trimming pared 10 bases from V and 1 base from J, leaving 19 bases between. The CDR3: CATSDPGSVQETQYF. The CDR3 DNA is TGTGCCACCAGTGATCCCGGCAGCGTCCAAGAGACCCAGTACTTC.

J is TRBJ1-5 and V is TRBV7-6; TRBD1 aligns across 10 bases. CDR1 and CDR2 from the germline V gene are SGHVS and FNYEAQ. Trimming took 4 bases from V and 11 from J; bases not matched to a gene: 11. The CDR3 consists of 15 residues. Written as DNA, the CDR3 is TGTGCCAGCAGCTCCAGACAGGGGGCAAGGGAGACCCAGCATTTT. Encoded protein: CASSSRQGARETQHF.

V is TRBV10-3 and J is TRBJ1-1; 10 bases line up with TRBD1. From germline, CDR1 is ENHRY and CDR2 SYGVKD. The ends lost 4 bases at V and 2 bases at J; junction bases unmatched: 4. This CDR3 is built from 15 residues. CDR3 sequence: CAISGGQGLNTEAFF. The CDR3 DNA reads TGTGCCATCAGTGGGGGACAGGGGCTAAACACTGAAGCTTTCTTT.

The chain recombines TRBV7-9 with TRBJ2-5; D is unclear. The CDR3 runs 16 residues. Trimming stripped 0 bases from V and 1 base from J, with 12 bases between. Germline CDR1 is SEHNR and CDR2 is FQNEAQ (reference sequence). CDR3 coding DNA: TGTGCCAGCAGCTTAGCGGGCACAATCTTCCAAGAGACCCAGTACTTC. It codes for CASSLAGTIFQETQYF.

This clonotype was picked up many times. The V gene is TRBV7-3, the J gene TRBJ2-5; TRBD1 matches 7 bases. The CDR3 totals 15 residues. In germline, CDR1 is SGHTA, CDR2 FQGTGA. V was clipped by 5 bases and J by 5 bases; unmatched bases: 11. CDR3 region: CASSPGQSRGETQYF. The CDR3 region has the DNA TGTGCCAGCAGCCCGGGACAGTCCCGAGGGGAGACCCAGTACTTC.

The rearrangement joins TRBV29-1 to TRBJ2-7; tentatively, D is TRBD1 (6 bases). Germline lookup yields CDR1 SQVTM and CDR2 ANQGSEA. Trimming cost V 4 bases and J 2 bases, with 12 bases left between them. The CDR3 totals 13 residues. The CDR3 DNA is TGCAGCGTTGGAGGACAGAGACCCTACGAGCAGTACTTC. It encodes CSVGGQRPYEQYF.

This clonotype appeared a few times. This sequence joins TRBV7-2 and TRBJ1-3, with D unclear. CDR1 is SGHTA and CDR2 is FQGNSA in the germline V gene. Trimming removed 3 bases at V and 3 bases at J, with 6 bases between. The CDR3 is made up of 13 amino acids. The CDR3 DNA is TGTGCCAGCAGCTTGGCCTTTGGAAACACCATATATTTT. Protein: CASSLAFGNTIYF.

Details on this clonotype: Germline is not matched at one junction end, which may reflect a read error. This chain uses TRBV10-3 with TRBJ2-7; 9 positions agree with TRBD1. The CDR3 is 16 amino acids. Germline V gene lookup returns CDR1 ENHRY and CDR2 SYGVKD. CDR3 DNA sequence: TGTGCCAGCAGTTACCGCCGGGACAGGGTCTCCTACGAGCAGTACTTC. Protein: CASSYRRDRVSYEQYF.

V and J are TRBV29-1 and TRBJ2-5, with D unclear. This CDR3 contains 13 residues. V lost 4 bases and J 2 bases, leaving 11 bases between the germline ends. Germline CDR1 and CDR2: SQVTM and ANQGSEA. This CDR3 is CSVGDQLQETQYF. Written as DNA, the CDR3 is TGCAGCGTTGGGGATCAGCTACAAGAGACCCAGTACTTC.